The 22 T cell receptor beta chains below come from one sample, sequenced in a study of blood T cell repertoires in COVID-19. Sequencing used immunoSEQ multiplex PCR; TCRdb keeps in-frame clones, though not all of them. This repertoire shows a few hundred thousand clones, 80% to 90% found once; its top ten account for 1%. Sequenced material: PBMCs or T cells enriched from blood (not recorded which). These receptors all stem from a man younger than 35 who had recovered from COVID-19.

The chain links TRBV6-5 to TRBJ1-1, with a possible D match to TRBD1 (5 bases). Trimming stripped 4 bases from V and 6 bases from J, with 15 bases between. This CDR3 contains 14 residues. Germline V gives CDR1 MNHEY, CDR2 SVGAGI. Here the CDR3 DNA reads TGTGCCAGCAGTTCATACAGGTCGGGCGCTGAAGCTTTCTTT. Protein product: CASSSYRSGAEAFF.

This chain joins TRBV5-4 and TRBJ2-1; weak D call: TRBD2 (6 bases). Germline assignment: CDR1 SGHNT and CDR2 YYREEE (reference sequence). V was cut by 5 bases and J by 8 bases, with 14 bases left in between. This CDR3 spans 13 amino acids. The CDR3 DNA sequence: TGTGCCAGCAGGCCGACTAGTTTCGATGAGCAGTTCTTC. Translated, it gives CASRPTSFDEQFF.

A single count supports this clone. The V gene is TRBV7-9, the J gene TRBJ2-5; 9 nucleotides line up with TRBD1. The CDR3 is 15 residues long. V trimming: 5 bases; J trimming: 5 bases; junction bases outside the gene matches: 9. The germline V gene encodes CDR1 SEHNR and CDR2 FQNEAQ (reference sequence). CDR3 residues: CASSRTGGRGETQYF. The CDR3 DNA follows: TGTGCCAGCAGCCGCACAGGGGGCCGCGGGGAGACCCAGTACTTC. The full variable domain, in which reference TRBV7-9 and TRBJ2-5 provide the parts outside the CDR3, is DTGVSQNPRHKITKRGQNVTFRCDPISEHNRLYWYRQTLGQGPEFLTYFQNEAQLEKSRLLSDRFSAERPKGSFSTLEIQRTEQGDSAMYLCASSRTGGRGETQYFGPGTRLLVL.

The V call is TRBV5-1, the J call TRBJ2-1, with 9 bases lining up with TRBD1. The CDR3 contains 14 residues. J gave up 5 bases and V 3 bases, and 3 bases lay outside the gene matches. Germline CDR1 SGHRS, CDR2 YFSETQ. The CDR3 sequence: CASSSDRGHNEQFF. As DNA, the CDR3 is TGCGCCAGCAGCTCGGACAGGGGCCACAATGAGCAGTTCTTC.

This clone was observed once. The CDR3 bases are TGTGCCACCAGAAGGGGTTACAATGAGCAGTTCTTC. Residues: CATRRGYNEQFF. V usage is TRBV15 and J usage is TRBJ2-1, with D possibly matching TRBD1 (5 bases). V gave up 6 bases and J gave up 4 bases, with 7 bases separating them. CDR3 length equals 12 residues. Germline CDR1 LNHNV, CDR2 YYDKDF (reference sequence).

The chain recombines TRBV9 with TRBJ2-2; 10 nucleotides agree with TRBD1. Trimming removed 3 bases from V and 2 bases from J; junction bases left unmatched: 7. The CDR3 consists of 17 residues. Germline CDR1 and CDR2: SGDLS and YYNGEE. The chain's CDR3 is CASSGHRDRGNTGELFF. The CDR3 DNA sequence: TGTGCCAGCAGCGGACACCGGGACAGGGGAAACACCGGGGAGCTGTTTTTT.

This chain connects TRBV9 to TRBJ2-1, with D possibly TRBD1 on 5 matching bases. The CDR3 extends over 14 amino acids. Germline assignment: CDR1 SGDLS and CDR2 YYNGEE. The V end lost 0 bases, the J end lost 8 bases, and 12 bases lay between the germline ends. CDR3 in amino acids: CASSVGQGRDEQFF. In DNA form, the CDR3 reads TGTGCCAGCAGCGTAGGTCAGGGTAGGGATGAGCAGTTCTTC.

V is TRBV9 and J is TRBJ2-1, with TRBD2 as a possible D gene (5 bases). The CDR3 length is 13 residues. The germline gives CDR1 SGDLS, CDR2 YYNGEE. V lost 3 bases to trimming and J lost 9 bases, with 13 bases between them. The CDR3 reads CASSAGIAPEQFF. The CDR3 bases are TGTGCCAGCAGCGCCGGAATAGCGCCTGAGCAGTTCTTC.

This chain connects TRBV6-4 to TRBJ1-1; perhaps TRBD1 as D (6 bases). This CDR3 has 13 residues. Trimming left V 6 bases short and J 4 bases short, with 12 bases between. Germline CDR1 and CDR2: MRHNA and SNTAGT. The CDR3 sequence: CASRQGQSTEAFF. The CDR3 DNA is TGTGCCAGCAGACAAGGACAGTCCACTGAAGCTTTCTTT.

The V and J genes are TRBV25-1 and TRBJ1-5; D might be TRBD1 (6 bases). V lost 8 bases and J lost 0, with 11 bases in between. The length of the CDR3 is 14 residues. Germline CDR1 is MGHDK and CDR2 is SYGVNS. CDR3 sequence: CASGRGGSNQPQHF. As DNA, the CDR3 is TGTGCCAGCGGGAGGGGGGGTAGCAATCAGCCCCAGCATTTT.

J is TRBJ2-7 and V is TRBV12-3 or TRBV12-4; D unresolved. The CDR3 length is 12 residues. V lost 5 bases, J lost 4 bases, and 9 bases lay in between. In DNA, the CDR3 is TGTGCCAGCAGTGCCTCGCGTTACGAGCAGTACTTC. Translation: CASSASRYEQYF.

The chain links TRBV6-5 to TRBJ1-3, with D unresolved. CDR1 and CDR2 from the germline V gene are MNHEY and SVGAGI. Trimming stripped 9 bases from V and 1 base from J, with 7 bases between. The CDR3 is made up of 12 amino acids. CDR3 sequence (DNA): TGTGCCAGTTTGAGATCTGGAAACACCATATATTTT. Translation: CASLRSGNTIYF.

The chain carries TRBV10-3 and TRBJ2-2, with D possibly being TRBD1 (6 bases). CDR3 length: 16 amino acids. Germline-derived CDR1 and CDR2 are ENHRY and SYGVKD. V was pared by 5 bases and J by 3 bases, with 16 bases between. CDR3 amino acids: CAISKGHRGDTGELFF. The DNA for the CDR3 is TGTGCCATCAGTAAGGGACATCGAGGGGACACCGGGGAGCTGTTTTTT.

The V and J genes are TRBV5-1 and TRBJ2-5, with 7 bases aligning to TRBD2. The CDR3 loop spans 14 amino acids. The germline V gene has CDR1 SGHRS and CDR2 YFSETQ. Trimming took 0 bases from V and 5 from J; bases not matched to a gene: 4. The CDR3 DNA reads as TGCGCCAGCAGCTTGGGACTAGCTTCTGAGACCCAGTACTTC. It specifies CASSLGLASETQYF.

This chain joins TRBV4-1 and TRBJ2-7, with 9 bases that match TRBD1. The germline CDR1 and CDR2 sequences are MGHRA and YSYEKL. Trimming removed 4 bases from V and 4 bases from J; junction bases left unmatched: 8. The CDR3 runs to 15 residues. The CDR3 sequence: CASSPRTGALYEQYF. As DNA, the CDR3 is TGCGCCAGCAGCCCCCGGACAGGGGCACTTTACGAGCAGTACTTC.

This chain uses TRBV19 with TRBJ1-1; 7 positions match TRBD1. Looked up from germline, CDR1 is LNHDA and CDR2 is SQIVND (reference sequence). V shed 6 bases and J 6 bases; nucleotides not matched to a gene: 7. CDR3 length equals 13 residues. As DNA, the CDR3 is TGTGCCAGTAGCCGAGACAGGGACGCTGAAGCTTTCTTT. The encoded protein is CASSRDRDAEAFF.

CDR3: CASSLGSTAEAFF. The DNA for the CDR3 is TGCGCCAGCAGCTTGGGGAGTACGGCCGAAGCTTTCTTT. The chain is built from TRBV5-1 and TRBJ1-1; no clear D. Germline V gene lookup returns CDR1 SGHRS and CDR2 YFSETQ. CDR3 length equals 13 residues. The V end was cut by 0 bases, the J end by 8 bases, with 11 bases between. Full variable domain (outside the CDR3, taken from reference TRBV5-1 and TRBJ1-1): KAGVTQTPRYLIKTRGQQVTLSCSPISGHRSVSWYQQTPGQGLQFLFEYFSETQRNKGNFPGRFSGRQFSNSRSEMNVSTLELGDSALYLCASSLGSTAEAFFGQGTRLTVV.

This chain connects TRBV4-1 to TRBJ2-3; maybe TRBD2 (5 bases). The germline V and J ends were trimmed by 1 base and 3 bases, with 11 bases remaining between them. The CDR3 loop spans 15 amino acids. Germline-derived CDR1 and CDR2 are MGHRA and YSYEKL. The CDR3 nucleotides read TGCGCCAGCAGCCAAGTGGGGAGTCGGACAGATACGCAGTATTTT. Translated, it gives CASSQVGSRTDTQYF.

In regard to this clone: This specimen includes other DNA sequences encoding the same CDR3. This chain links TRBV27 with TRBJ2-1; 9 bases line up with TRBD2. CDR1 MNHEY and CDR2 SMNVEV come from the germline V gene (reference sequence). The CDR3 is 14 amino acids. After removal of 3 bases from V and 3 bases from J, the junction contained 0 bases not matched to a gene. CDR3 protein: CASSFSGSYNEQFF. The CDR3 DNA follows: TGTGCCAGCAGTTTTAGCGGGAGCTACAATGAGCAGTTCTTC.

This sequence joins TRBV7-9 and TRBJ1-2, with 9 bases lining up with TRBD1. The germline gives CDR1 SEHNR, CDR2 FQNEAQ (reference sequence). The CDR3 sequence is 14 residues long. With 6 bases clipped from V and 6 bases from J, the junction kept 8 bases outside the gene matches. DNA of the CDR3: TGTGCCAGCAGGGTTACAGGGGGCGCGAATGGCTACACCTTC. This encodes CASRVTGGANGYTF.

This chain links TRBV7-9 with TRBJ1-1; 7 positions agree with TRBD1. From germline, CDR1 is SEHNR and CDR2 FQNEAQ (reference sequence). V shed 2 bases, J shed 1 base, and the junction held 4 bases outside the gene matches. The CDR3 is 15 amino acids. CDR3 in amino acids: CASSLPEGANTEAFF. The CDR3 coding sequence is TGTGCCAGCAGCTTACCGGAGGGGGCGAACACTGAAGCTTTCTTT.

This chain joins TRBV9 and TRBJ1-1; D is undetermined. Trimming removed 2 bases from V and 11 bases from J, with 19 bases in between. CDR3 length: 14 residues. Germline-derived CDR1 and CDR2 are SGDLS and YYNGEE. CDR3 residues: CASSVGSSEHGAFF. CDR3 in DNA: TGTGCCAGCAGCGTGGGCAGCTCTGAACATGGGGCTTTCTTT.